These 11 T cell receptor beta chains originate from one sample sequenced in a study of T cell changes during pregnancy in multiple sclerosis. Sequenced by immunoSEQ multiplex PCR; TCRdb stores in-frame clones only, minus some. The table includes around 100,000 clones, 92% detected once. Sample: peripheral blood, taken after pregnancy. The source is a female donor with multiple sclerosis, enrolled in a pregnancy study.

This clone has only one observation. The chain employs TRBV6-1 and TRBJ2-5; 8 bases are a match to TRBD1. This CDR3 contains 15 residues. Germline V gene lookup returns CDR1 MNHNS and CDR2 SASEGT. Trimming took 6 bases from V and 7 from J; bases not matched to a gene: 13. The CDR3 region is CASRPPGTGDRTQYF. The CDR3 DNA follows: TGTGCCAGCAGGCCACCGGGGACAGGCGACAGGACCCAGTACTTC.

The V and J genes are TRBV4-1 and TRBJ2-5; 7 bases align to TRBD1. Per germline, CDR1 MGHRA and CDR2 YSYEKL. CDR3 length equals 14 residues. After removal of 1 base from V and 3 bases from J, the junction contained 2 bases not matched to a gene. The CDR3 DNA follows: TGCGCCAGCAGCCAAGGGGACAGTAAAGAGACCCAGTACTTC. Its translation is CASSQGDSKETQYF.

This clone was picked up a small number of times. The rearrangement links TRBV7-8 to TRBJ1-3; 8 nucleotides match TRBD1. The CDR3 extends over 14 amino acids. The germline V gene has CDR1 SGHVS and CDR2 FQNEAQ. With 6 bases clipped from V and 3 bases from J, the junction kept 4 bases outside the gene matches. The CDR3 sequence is CASSTGTGGNTIYF. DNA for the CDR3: TGTGCCAGCAGTACCGGGACAGGTGGAAACACCATATATTTT.

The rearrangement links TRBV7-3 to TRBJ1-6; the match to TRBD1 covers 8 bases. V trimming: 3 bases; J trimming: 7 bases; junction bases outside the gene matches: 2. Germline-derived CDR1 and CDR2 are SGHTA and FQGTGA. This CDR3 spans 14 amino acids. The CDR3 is CASSFGQGNSPLHF. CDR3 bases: TGTGCCAGCAGCTTTGGACAGGGAAATTCACCCCTCCACTTT.

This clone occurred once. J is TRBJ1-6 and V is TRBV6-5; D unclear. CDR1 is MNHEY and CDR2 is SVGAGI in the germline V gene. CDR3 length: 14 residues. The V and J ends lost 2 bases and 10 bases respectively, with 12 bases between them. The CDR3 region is CASSYRVVQSPLHF. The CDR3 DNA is TGTGCCAGCAGTTACCGTGTCGTCCAGTCACCCCTCCACTTT.

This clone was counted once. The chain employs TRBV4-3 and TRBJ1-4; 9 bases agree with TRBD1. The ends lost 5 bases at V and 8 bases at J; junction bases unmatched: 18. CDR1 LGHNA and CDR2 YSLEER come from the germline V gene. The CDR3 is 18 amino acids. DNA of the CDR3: TGCGCCAGCAGCAGAAACCACCCCGCGGGACAGGGCGAAGAAAAACTGTTTTTT. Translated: CASSRNHPAGQGEEKLFF.

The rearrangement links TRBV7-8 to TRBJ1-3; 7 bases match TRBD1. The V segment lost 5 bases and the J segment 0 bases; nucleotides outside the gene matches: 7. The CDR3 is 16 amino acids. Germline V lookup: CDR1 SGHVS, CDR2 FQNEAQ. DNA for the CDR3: TGTGCCAGCAGCGGCAGGGGGGTGAGCTCTGGAAACACCATATATTTT. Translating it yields CASSGRGVSSGNTIYF.

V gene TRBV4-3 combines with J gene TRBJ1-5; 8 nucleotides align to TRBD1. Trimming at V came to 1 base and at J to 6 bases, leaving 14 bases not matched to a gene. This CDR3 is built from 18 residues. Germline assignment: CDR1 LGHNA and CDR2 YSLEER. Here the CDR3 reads CASSQAKTRTGLGQPQHF. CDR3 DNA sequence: TGCGCCAGCAGCCAAGCTAAAACACGGACAGGGCTCGGTCAGCCCCAGCATTTT.

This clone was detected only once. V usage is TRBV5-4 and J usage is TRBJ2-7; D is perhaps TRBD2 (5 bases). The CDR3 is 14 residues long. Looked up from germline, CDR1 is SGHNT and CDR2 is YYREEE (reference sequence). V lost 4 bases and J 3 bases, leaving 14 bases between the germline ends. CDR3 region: CASSPVGTSYEQYF. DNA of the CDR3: TGTGCCAGCAGCCCGGTGGGCACTAGCTACGAGCAGTACTTC.

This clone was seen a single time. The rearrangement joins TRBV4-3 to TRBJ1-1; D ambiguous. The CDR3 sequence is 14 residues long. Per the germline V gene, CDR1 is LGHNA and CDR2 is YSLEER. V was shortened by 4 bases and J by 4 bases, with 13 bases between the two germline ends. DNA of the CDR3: TGCGCCAGCAGCCGGACGACTACGGGCACTGAAGCTTTCTTT. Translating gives CASSRTTTGTEAFF.

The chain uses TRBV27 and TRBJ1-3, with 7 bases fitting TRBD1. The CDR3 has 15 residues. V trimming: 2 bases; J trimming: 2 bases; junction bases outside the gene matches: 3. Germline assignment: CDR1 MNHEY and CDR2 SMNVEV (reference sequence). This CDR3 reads CASSLEGTAGNTIYF. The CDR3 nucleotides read TGTGCCAGCAGTTTAGAGGGGACAGCTGGAAACACCATATATTTT.